This T cell receptor beta chain was identified in a study of molecular identifiers for immune sequencing clone quantification. This clonotype was seen ten or more times. Its specificity is unknown. TCRdb re-called the PCR reads with MiXCR, one entry per CDR3 protein. The sample includes 35,000 to 45,000 distinct CDR3 sequences, about a fifth of them seen just once. The sorting of naive CD8 T cells used the CD8+CD4-CCR7+CD45RA+ phenotype. CDR1 SQVTM and CDR2 ANQGSEA come from the germline V gene. CDR3 length equals 12 residues. With V trimmed by 4 bases and J by 6 bases, 3 bases remained unmatched. Overall study findings and caveats: Whereas naive cells kept under 1% of molecules in clones above 20 RNA copies, such clones held over 99% in effectors.

This TCR derives from a human donor in good health. Some libraries in this study had Jurkat cell RNA spiked in. The chain carries TRBV29-1 and TRBJ2-7; 10 bases are a match to TRBD2. The source material was naive CD8+ T cells from blood, with Jurkat cell RNA spiked in. Indicated subset: FACS-sorted CD8+CD4-CCR7+CD45RA+ naive T cells. The CDR3 DNA sequence: TGCAGCGTTGGAGCGGGAGGGCTCGAGCAGTACTTC. This encodes CSVGAGGLEQYF.